This record covers a single T cell receptor (beta chain). Within the sample, other DNA sequences also encode this same CDR3. Sequencing was performed with immunoSEQ multiplex PCR; in TCRdb, only in-frame clones are kept and a portion is missing. Of roughly 80,000 clones listed, about 79% are singletons. There are 17 residues in the CDR3. Germline CDR1 and CDR2: LGHNA and YSLEER. With 0 bases removed from V and 8 bases from J, the gap between germline ends came to 20 bases. The sample is drawn from a study of blood T cell repertoires in COVID-19. Study-wide context: Spain, Italy and the United States supplied samples that represented acute and convalescent COVID-19.

The source is a human donor in a cohort sampled during active COVID-19. The chain carries TRBV4-3 and TRBJ2-1; possible D gene TRBD2, 7 bases. The specimen sequenced was peripheral blood. The CDR3 sequence: CASSQDGGPGAGDEQFF. The CDR3 DNA reads as TGCGCCAGCAGCCAAGACGGGGGGCCTGGGGCGGGGGATGAGCAGTTCTTC.